This is a list of T cell receptor beta chains from one sample in a study of blood T cell repertoires in COVID-19. Profiling relied on immunoSEQ multiplex PCR, and the TCRdb table lists in-frame clones only, not all of them. The sample has about 74,000 clones, about nine tenths seen once; the top ten hold approximately 1.5%. What was sequenced was peripheral blood. The receptors stem from a man in his forties or fifties with acute or convalescent COVID-19. The conserved cysteine and the conserved F or W are not part of the CDR3 here.

>TRBJ2-3|TRBV28
ASQARLAGGPDTQY
>TRBJ1-1|TRBV5-4
ASSSGQLNTEAF
>TRBJ1-5|TRBV19
ASSIVGRGRNQPQH
>TRBJ1-4|TRBV6-5
ASRGTGANEKLF
>TRBJ2-2|TRBV7-9
ASSPEGLAGGPTGELF
>TRBJ1-1|TRBV9
ASSVDRGEMNTEAF
>TRBJ2-3|TRBV6-5
ASSQLAGGTDTQY
>TRBJ2-7|TRBV28
ASSFFRVFGSYEQY
>TRBJ2-3|TRBV6-5
ASQEQDTQY
>TRBJ2-3|TRBV21-1
ASSARQGDTQY
>TRBJ2-2|TRBV24-1
ATSVVSGRGGKKNTGELF
>TRBJ1-1|TRBV3-1/TRBV3-2
ASSFLELSEAF
>TRBJ1-3|TRBV7-8
ASSLAGGNSGNTIY
>TRBJ2-5|TRBV7-7
ASSFGPLQETQY
>TRBJ1-2|TRBV28
AGGAGLYGYT
>TRBJ2-3|TRBV28
ASGTPTLLTDTQY
>TRBJ1-1|TRBV28
ASSLFNRENTEAF
>TRBJ1-2|TRBV6-5
ASSPTGAHYGYT
>TRBJ1-5|TRBV5-6
ASSLGRRGQPQH
>TRBJ1-6|TRBV19
ASSSGEGTYNSPLH
>TRBJ2-1|TRBV7-9
ASSLRLDNEQF
>TRBJ1-1|TRBV10-3
AISESTGTEAF
>TRBJ1-3|TRBV11-2
ASSLQIGGNTIY
>TRBJ1-6|TRBV7-2
ASSIGTAHSPLH
>TRBJ2-3|TRBV19
ASSIEAYGLAGTDTQY
>TRBJ2-2|TRBV19
ASSGGTSGRFLTGELF
>TRBJ2-1|TRBV2
ASIPGGEVSGKF
>TRBJ1-3|TRBV28
ASTFSLAGNTIY
>TRBJ2-7|TRBV6-5
ASSFTSRGEQY
>TRBJ1-1|TRBV28
ASSSQGGTNTEAF
>TRBJ2-7|TRBV7-9
ASSPGQGDYEQY
>TRBJ1-2|TRBV18
ASSPQKSESNYGYT
>TRBJ2-2|TRBV4-3
ASSQDKRRTGELF
>TRBJ2-1|TRBV5-1
ASSLAGTSAGEQF
>TRBJ1-5|TRBV19
ASSIGGGGNQPQH
>TRBJ2-1|TRBV24-1
ATSDSVADSYNEQF
>TRBJ1-3|TRBV5-1
ASSRGAATDTIY
>TRBJ2-3|TRBV25-1
ASSQELADTQY
>TRBJ2-7|TRBV18
ASSPNKGLAGAYEQY
>TRBJ1-4|TRBV7-9
ASSSRTARAEKLF
>TRBJ2-1|TRBV18
ASSPQMTYNEQF
>TRBJ1-1|TRBV24-1
ATSDWTGGEAF
>TRBJ2-1|TRBV27
ASSFGGAGEYEQF
>TRBJ1-1|TRBV7-2
ASSPHFVGTEAF